This T cell receptor (beta chain) is from a study of cytomegalovirus exposure and HLA in healthy donors (dated by TCRdb to 2015 to 2018). In the study overall: An earlier analysis of approximately 590 of the donors reported approximately 300 Gb of sequence data and some 100 million unique TCR beta sequences from 150 million to 200 million T cells. About 300 gigabases of sequencing data and around 88 million unique TCR sequences made up an early release that covered approximately 620 HLA-typed donors. The genetic ancestry cluster associated with self-reported Caucasian donors included approximately 85% of the 300 to 400 genotyped donors. The study was designed to test whether signatures of past pathogen exposure could be identified by cataloging public T cell receptors. The T cell repertoires of 666 subjects were profiled by immunosequencing and related to cytomegalovirus serostatus. In addition to the first cohort of around 670 subjects, a separate validation cohort of 120 different subjects was used. The study combined high-throughput TCR immunosequencing, statistical association of individual TCRs with disease status, and machine learning to predict cytomegalovirus infection status. A later analysis re-analyzed previously published TCR beta repertoires from 550 to 700 donors and added high-resolution HLA genotyping to study TCR occurrence patterns. Rather than drawing on any new phenotypic data, the later analysis identified candidate immune exposures from TCR beta sequences and the way those sequences occurred across donors. An earlier analysis of about 600 of the donors used high-throughput TCR beta sequencing to judge whether each TCR beta V gene segment behaved as functional or pseudogenic. Donor age, sex, ethnicity and CMV serostatus were compiled together with the repertoire data. In a later genetic analysis, genome-wide SNP genotypes for about three fifths of the roughly 670 donors were used, and that subset was treated as a discovery cohort. All discovery cohort repertoires had been generated on a single sequencing platform. Both class I and class II loci were covered by HLA typing, at four-digit resolution. The number of typed donors differed by locus: about 629-640 for A, B, C, DRB1 and DQB1; 500 to 550 for DQA1; roughly 600 for DPA1; and about 450 for DPB1. Because of strong linkage in the cohort, five DR-DQ haplotypes were treated as single units for association and clustering. On average, around 240,000 unique TCR beta nucleotide sequences were sequenced per donor among 398 genotyped donors of the cohort, with roughly a sixth of those sequences being non-productive.

The cohort was made up of approximately 700 healthy bone marrow donors. All cohort members were sampled while nominally healthy, although unrecorded immune exposures were likely present. The donor was CMV seronegative and was included in the group of a few hundred seronegative cohort members. Every donor gave a peripheral blood sample, and the peripheral blood mononuclear cells from that sample were used for TCR beta sequencing. The Qiagen DNeasy Blood Extraction Kit was used to extract genomic DNA from the blood cell samples. To prepare the library, the immunoSEQ multiplex PCR assay was applied. The multiplex PCR relied on a mix of 60 forward primers for TCR Vbeta segments and 13 reverse primers for TCR Jbeta segments. Amplification of the CDR3 region of rearranged TCR beta genes was performed with a multiplex PCR assay on genomic DNA. On the Illumina HiSeq System, the amplified TCR beta libraries were sequenced as 87-base-pair reads. The authors' pipeline ran thus. Across the 600 to 700 repertoires, a later analysis counted roughly 77 million unique TCR beta chains, about 10 million of which were shared by at least two donors. A nearest-neighbor algorithm error-corrected the raw reads and collapsed the reads into unique sequences, merging closely related sequences to remove PCR and sequencing errors. V, D and J gene segments were assigned by aligning CDR3 sequences to IMGT reference sequences. For a sequence to be retained, a match of at least six nucleotides to both a V gene segment and a J gene segment was required. Rearrangements were classified as productive when the CDR3 lacked stop codons and remained in frame with V and J, and all other rearrangements were classified as non-productive. CDR3 was defined by IMGT convention, running from the second conserved V-encoded cysteine to the conserved J-encoded phenylalanine. Sequences without an unambiguous match to a single V gene segment were excluded from the earlier analysis of 500 to 700 of the donors. In an earlier analysis of around 600 of the donors, V segments were called functional above 56.7% productive rearrangements and were called segregating when the between-donor standard deviation exceeded 5%. A statistical classification framework was built for diagnosing cytomegalovirus status from the catalog of TCR beta chain sequences. A later analysis assigned V and J genes by comparing TCR nucleotide sequences with IMGT/GENE-DB human TR gene sequences. A later analysis assigned CDR3 sequences and most-parsimonious VDJ recombination scenarios with the TCRdist pipeline. In a later analysis, each TCR beta chain was defined by its CDR3 amino acid sequence together with its V-gene family, and reads without a unique V-gene family were excluded. As a way to deal with suspected cross-contamination and a sequencing artifact, a later analysis dropped 450 to 700 nucleotide sequences that were highly shared and had low generation probability. In a later analysis, a clonal expansion index was calculated for each public chain from normalized within-repertoire ranks of inferred template counts. Generation probabilities in a later analysis came from a VDJ recombination model fitted to out-of-frame rearrangements, and those results were checked against IGoR. In a later analysis, hypergeometric tests were used to score TCR-TCR, TCR-HLA and TCR-CMV co-occurrence, with a repertoire-size bias correction applied to TCR pairs. To estimate false discovery rates, a later analysis permuted the HLA or CMV assignments 20 times. In a later analysis, co-occurring TCRs were grouped with DBSCAN, and TCRdist sequence similarity was added when clustering was performed within HLA-allele-positive subsets. Repertoires with fewer than 30,000 or more than 120,000 public chains were left out of co-occurrence clustering, as were five repertoires with anomalous nucleotide sharing. TCRdb limited this immuneACCESS table to in-frame rearrangements with V and J called. A share of clones is missing; checked studies link under half to unresolved V genes, and the rest is unexplained. V, J and clone size reflect that table, while D and trimming were determined from the DNA. The sample table shows fewer than 90,000 clones, and roughly 85% are seen once. Roughly 6% of the sample rests with the top ten.

Sequences MNHEY (CDR1) and SVGAGI (CDR2) are obtained from the germline V gene. V gives up 5 bases and J gives up 8 bases, and the segment between their germline ends measures 12 bases. Measured from the cysteine to the phenylalanine, the CDR3 is 13 residues long. Only CDR3 DNA is held: 39 bases, read in frame from base 1. General conclusions and limits of the study: Because the 87-base-pair reads could not distinguish some IMGT-functional V segments, including TRBV6-2 and TRBV6-3, those segments were excluded. In a later analysis, HLA-associated TCR beta chains were found to be more clonally expanded and to have lower generation probabilities than equally common non-associated chains. A further reported finding was that TCR beta sequences accurately predicted the HLA-A and HLA-B alleles for most subjects in the first cohort. A later analysis found that most CMV-associated TCR beta chains appeared HLA-restricted, with HLA associations seemingly driven largely by CMV exposure. HLA typing was unavailable for some donors at each locus, so association tests used only the typed subset. Specific HLA alleles were associated with over 15,000 TCR beta sequences at a false discovery rate of 0.05 in a later analysis. Immune exposure information for the cohort was limited to CMV serostatus. It was suggested by the authors that the approach could potentially be generalized to other disease states and immunological phenotypes. The classifier was reported to diagnose cytomegalovirus status with high specificity and sensitivity in both the original cohort and the validation cohort. A total of 150 to 200 TCR beta chains were listed by the study as associated with cytomegalovirus. In vitro tests confirmed that a few of the cytomegalovirus-associated TCR beta chains recognize cytomegalovirus antigens. Because counts were too low, 15 to 20 rarely observed V segments, including chromosome 9 orphons, were left out of the earlier analysis of approximately 580 of the donors. Roughly uniform sequencing depth across donors was assumed in presence/absence analyses, although this assumption may not hold. According to a later genetic analysis, donors in an Asian-associated ancestry cluster had fewer N-insertions in productive TCRs than the roughly 700-donor mean. In a later genetic analysis, a missense DCLRE1C variant was associated with V-gene and J-gene trimming of TCR beta chains, and the association was replicated in an independent cohort. Linkage disequilibrium might explain the correlated functional status among segregating V segments, but an unknown experimental factor could not be excluded. According to a later analysis, TCR association rates differed among HLA loci, with DRB1 alleles showing the most associated TCRs and HLA-C alleles showing the fewest. When HLA alleles, especially DR and DQ, strongly co-occurred, attributing TCR associations to individual alleles was difficult. Broadly in line with IMGT annotations, most TCR beta V segments showed up in productive rearrangements about 90% or about 30% of the time in an earlier analysis of several hundred of the donors. The sequencing pipeline was judged likely to have produced a cluster of highly shared sequence variants as a technical artifact. A later analysis reported that several top co-occurrence clusters appeared linked to parvovirus B19, influenza, CMV and Epstein-Barr virus. Across donors, most TCR sequences were observed very rarely, whereas some public TCRs were present in many individuals. In this cohort, only TCR beta chains were sequenced, and detectable features were limited by the absence of alpha or paired-chain data.

In regard to this clone: The antigen this receptor binds is unknown. It has no much larger one-base neighbor in the sample; base qualities were not kept.

This chain joins TRBV6-5 to TRBJ1-4; the D gene is perhaps TRBD1, from 5 matching bases. This TCR was recovered from a female donor in good health and CMV-seronegative. Sequenced input: PBMCs. The nucleotide sequence reads TGTGCCAGCAGTCGGCAGGGAAGGGAAAAACTGTTTTTT. The resulting protein is CASSRQGREKLFF.